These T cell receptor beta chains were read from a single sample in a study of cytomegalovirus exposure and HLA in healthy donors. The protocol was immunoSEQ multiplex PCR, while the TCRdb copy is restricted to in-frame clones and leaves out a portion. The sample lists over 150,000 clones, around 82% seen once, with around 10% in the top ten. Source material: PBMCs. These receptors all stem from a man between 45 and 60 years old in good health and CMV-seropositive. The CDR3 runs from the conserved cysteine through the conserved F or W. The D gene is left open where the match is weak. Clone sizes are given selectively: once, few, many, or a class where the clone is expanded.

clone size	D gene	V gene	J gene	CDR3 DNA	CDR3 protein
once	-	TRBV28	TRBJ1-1	TGTGCCAGCAGTTTATTAGGGGCGGTGGGTACTGAAGCTTTCTTT	CASSLLGAVGTEAFF
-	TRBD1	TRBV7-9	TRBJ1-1	TGTGCCAGCACCAGGACAGGGGGAGCTTTCTTT	CASTRTGGAFF
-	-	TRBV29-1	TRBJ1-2	TGCAGTGACGACAGGAACTATGGCTACACCTTC	CSDDRNYGYTF
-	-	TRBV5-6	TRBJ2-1	TGTGCCAGCAGCACCTACCAGGCTTACAATGAGCAGTTCTTC	CASSTYQAYNEQFF
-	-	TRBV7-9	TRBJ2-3	TGTGCCAGCAGCTTGGACTCAACAGGGCATACGCAGTATTTT	CASSLDSTGHTQYF
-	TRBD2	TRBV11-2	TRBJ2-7	TGTGCCAGCAGCTCCCGGGGACTAGCGGGGGACGAGCAGTACTTC	CASSSRGLAGDEQYF
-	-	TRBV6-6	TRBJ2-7	TGTGCCAGCAGTTACGGAAATAGCGGCGGGTTGCAGTACTTC	CASSYGNSGGLQYF
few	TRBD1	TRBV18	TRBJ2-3	TGTGCCAGCTCGGCCGGGACCGGGACAGGGGGGAAAGATACGCAGTATTTT	CASSAGTGTGGKDTQYF
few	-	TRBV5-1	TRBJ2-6	TGCGCCAGCACTCTCATAGGAGGGGAGGCCAACGTCCTGACTTTC	CASTLIGGEANVLTF
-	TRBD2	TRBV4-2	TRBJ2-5	TGTGCCAGCAGCCAGGGACTAGCGGAAGAGACCCAGTACTTC	CASSQGLAEETQYF
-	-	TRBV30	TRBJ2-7	TGTGCCTGGAGTGTATGGGCGTCCTACGAGCAGTACTTC	CAWSVWASYEQYF
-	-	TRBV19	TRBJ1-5	TGTGCCAGTAGTATCTTACAGTTACCTATCAAGCCCCAGCATTTT	CASSILQLPIKPQHF
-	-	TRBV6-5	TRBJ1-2	TGTGCCAGCAGTTACTCACAGGGTACGGGCTACACCTTC	CASSYSQGTGYTF
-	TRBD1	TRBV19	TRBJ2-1	TGTGCCAGTAGTACCCACGACAGGGGCAATGAGCAGTTCTTC	CASSTHDRGNEQFF
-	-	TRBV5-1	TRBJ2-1	TGCGCCAGCAGCTCGACGGGAGACAGCTACAATGAGCAGTTCTTC	CASSSTGDSYNEQFF
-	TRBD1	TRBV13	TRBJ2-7	TGTGCCAGCAGCTTAGGCCTGGGACAGGGGGTGTACGAGCAGTACTTC	CASSLGLGQGVYEQYF
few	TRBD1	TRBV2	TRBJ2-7	TGTGCCAGCTGGGAACCGGGACAGGGTTTTGGCGAGCAGTACTTC	CASWEPGQGFGEQYF
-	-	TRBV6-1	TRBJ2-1	TGTGCCAGCAGTGAAACCGGAGTGTACAATGAGCAGTTCTTC	CASSETGVYNEQFF
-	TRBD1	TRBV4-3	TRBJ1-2	TGCGCCAGCGGGAAAGGGACAGGGGGCTATGGCTACACCTTC	CASGKGTGGYGYTF
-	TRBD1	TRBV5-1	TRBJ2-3	TGCGCCAGCAGCTTAGGGACAGGTTGGGCAGATACGCAGTATTTT	CASSLGTGWADTQYF
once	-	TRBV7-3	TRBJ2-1	TGTGCCAGCAGCCGGACAGCCGACTCCTACAATGAGCAGTTCTTC	CASSRTADSYNEQFF
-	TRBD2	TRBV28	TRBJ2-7	TGTGCCAGCAGTCCTTTTAGCGGGAGAGGAAACGAGCAGTACTTC	CASSPFSGRGNEQYF
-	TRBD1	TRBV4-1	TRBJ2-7	TGCGCCAGCAGCCTAACGGACAGGCAATTTAACGAGCAGTACTTC	CASSLTDRQFNEQYF
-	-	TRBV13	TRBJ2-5	TGTGCCAGCAGCCTAGGACACAACCAGGGGGAGACCCAGTACTTC	CASSLGHNQGETQYF
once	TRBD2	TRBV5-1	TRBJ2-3	TGCGCCAGCAGCAGAGAGGGACTATTCAGCACAGATACGCAGTATTTT	CASSREGLFSTDTQYF
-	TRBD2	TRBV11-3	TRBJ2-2	TGTGCCAGCAGCTTAGAGGAGCGGGGGTCCGGGGAGCTGTTTTTT	CASSLEERGSGELFF
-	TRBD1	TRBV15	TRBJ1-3	TGTGCCACCAGCAGAGATCGGGACAGGGGGAACACCATATATTTT	CATSRDRDRGNTIYF
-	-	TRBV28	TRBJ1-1	TGTGCCAGCAGCCGACCAGGGTTCACGCAAGCTTTCTTT	CASSRPGFTQAFF
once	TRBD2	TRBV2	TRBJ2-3	TGTGCCAGCAAAGGAGTGGCGGGGGGAACAGATACGCAGTATTTT	CASKGVAGGTDTQYF
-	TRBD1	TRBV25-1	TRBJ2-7	TGTGCCAGCAGGAACACCGGACAGGGGGCCTACGAGCAGTACTTC	CASRNTGQGAYEQYF
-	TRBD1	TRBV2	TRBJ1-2	TGTGCCAGCGAGACAGGGGACTATGGCTACACCTTC	CASETGDYGYTF
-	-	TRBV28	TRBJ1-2	TGTGCCAGCAGCCCAGGACAGCCCGGCTACACCTTC	CASSPGQPGYTF
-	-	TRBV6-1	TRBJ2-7	TGTGCCAGCAGTGCCCCTAGCGTCTACGAGCAGTACTTC	CASSAPSVYEQYF
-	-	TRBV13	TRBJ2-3	TGTGCCAGCAGCTCGGGACTCACAGATACGCAGTATTTT	CASSSGLTDTQYF
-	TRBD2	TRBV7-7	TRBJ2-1	TGTGCTAGCAGCCCCTCAGCGGGAGGCCACAATGAGCAGTTCTTC	CASSPSAGGHNEQFF
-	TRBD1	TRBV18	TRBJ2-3	TGTGCCAGCTCACACGGAACAGGGGGAAGTACAGATACGCAGTATTTT	CASSHGTGGSTDTQYF
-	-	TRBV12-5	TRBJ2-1	TGTGCTAGTGGTTTAACCCCTGGGACACCTGAGCAGTTCTTC	CASGLTPGTPEQFF